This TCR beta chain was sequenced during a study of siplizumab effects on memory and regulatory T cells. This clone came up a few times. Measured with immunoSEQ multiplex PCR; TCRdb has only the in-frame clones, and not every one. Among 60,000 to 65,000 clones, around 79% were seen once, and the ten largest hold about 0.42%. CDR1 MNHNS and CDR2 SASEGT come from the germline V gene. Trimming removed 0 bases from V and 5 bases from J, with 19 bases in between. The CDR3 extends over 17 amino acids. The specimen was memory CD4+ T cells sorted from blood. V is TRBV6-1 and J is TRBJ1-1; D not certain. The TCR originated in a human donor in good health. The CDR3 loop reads CASSEARLPNPWTEAFF. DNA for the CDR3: TGTGCCAGCAGTGAAGCGCGCCTTCCGAATCCCTGGACTGAAGCTTTCTTT.